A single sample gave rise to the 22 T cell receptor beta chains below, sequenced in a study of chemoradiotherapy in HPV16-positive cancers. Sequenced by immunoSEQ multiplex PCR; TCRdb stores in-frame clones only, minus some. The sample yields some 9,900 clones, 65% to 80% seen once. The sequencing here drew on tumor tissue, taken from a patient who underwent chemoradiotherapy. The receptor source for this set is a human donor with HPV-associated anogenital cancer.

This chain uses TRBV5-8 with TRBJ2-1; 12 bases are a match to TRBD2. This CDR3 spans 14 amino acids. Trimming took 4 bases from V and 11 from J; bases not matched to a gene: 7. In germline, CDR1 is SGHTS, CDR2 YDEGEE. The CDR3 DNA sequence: TGTGCCAGCAGCCCCGGGACTAGCGGGCCGAAGCAGTTCTTC. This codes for CASSPGTSGPKQFF.

CDR3 DNA: TGTGCCGGCGGGGGGGTTTCCGGGGAGCTGTTTTTT. Translated, it gives CAGGGVSGELFF. This chain uses TRBV7-9 with TRBJ2-2; 9 bases agree with TRBD2. In germline, CDR1 is SEHNR, CDR2 FQNEAQ (reference sequence). This CDR3 spans 12 amino acids. After removal of 11 bases from V and 6 bases from J, the junction contained 4 bases not matched to a gene.

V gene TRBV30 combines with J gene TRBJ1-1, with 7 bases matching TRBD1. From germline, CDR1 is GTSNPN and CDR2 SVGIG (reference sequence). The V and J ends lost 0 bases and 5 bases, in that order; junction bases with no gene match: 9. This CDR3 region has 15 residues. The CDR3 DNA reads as TGTGCCTGGAGTGTTGGAGGGGGCTTGCGGACTGAAGCTTTCTTT. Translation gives CAWSVGGGLRTEAFF.

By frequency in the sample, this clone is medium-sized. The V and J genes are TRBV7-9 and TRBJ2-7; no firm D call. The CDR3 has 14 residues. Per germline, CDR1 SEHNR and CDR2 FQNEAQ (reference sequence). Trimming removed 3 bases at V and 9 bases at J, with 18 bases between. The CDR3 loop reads CASSFPGRLPVQYF. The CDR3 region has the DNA TGTGCCAGCAGCTTTCCCGGGCGCCTCCCGGTGCAGTACTTC.

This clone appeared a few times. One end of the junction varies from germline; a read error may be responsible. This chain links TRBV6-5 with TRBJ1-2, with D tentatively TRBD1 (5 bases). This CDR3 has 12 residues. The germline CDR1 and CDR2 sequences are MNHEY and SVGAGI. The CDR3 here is CASSPGQVPAAF. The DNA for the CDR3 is TGTGCCAGCAGCCCGGGGCAGGTACCAGCTGCCTTC.

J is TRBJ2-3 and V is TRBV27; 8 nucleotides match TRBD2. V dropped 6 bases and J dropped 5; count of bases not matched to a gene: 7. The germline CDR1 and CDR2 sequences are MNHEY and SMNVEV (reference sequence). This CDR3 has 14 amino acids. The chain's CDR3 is CASRDPGREDTQYF. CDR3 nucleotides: TGTGCCAGCAGAGACCCCGGGAGGGAAGATACGCAGTATTTT.

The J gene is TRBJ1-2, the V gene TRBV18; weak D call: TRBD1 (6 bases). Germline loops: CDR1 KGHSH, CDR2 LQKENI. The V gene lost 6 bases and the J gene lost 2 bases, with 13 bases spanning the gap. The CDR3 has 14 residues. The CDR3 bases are TGTGCCAGCTCGGACAGCGGACCCAACTATGGCTACACCTTC. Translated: CASSDSGPNYGYTF.

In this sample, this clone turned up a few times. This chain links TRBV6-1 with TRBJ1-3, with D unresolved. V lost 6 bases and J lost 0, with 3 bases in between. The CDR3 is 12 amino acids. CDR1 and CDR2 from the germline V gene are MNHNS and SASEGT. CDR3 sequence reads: CASRYSGNTIYF. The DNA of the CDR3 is TGTGCCAGCAGGTACTCTGGAAACACCATATATTTT.

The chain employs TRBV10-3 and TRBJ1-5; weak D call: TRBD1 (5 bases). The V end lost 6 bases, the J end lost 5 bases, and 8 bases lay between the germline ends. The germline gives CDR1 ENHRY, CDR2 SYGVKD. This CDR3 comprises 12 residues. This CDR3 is CAISGTDQPQHF. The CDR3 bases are TGTGCCATCAGCGGGACGGATCAGCCCCAGCATTTT.

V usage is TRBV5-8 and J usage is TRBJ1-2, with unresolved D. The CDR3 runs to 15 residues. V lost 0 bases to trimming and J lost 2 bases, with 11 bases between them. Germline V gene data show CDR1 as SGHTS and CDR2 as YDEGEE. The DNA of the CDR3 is TGTGCCAGCAGCTTGGTTGGCAGAGTAAACTATGGCTACACCTTC. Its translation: CASSLVGRVNYGYTF.

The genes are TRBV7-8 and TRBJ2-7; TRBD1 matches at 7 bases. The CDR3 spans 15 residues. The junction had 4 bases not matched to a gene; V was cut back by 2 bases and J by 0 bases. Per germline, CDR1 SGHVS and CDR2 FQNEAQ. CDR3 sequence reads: CASSLRDRASYEQYF. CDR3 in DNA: TGTGCCAGCAGCTTACGCGACAGGGCCTCCTACGAGCAGTACTTC. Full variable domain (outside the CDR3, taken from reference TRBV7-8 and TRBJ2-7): GAGVSQSPRYKVAKRGQDVALRCDPISGHVSLFWYQQALGQGPEFLTYFQNEAQLDKSGLPSDRFFAERPEGSVSTLKIQRTQQEDSAVYLCASSLRDRASYEQYFGPGTRLTVT.

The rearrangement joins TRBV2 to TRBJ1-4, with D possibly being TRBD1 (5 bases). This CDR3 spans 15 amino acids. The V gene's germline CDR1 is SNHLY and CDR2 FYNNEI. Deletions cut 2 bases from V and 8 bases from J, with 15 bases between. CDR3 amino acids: CASSERGQGWEKLFF. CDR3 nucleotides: TGTGCCAGCAGTGAAAGGGGCCAGGGTTGGGAAAAACTGTTTTTT.

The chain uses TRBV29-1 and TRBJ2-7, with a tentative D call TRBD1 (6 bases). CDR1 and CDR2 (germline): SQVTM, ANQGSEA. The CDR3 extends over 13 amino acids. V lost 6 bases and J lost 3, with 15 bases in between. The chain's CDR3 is CSVQGALIYEQYF. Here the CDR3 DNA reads TGCAGCGTACAGGGAGCGCTCATCTACGAGCAGTACTTC.

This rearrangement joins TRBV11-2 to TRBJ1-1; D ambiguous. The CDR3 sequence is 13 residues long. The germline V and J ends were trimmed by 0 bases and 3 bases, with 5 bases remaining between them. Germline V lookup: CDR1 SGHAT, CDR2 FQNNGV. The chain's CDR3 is CASSLEPHTEAFF. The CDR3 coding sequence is TGTGCCAGCAGCTTAGAGCCCCACACTGAAGCTTTCTTT. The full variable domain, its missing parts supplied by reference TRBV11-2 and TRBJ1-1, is EAGVAQSPRYKIIEKRQSVAFWCNPISGHATLYWYQQILGQGPKLLIQFQNNGVVDDSQLPKDRFSAERLKGVDSTLKIQPAKLEDSAVYLCASSLEPHTEAFFGQGTRLTVV.

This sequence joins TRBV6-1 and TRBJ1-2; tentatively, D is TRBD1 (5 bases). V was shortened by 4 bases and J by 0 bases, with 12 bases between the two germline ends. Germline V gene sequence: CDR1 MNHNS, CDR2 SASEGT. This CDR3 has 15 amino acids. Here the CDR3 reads CASSAPGMSNYGYTF. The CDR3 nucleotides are TGTGCCAGCAGTGCTCCAGGGATGTCTAACTATGGCTACACCTTC.

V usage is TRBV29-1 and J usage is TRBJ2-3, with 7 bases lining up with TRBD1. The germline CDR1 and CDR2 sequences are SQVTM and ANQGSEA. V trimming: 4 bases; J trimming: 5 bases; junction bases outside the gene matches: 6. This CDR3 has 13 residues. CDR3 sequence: CSVAEQGRDTQYF. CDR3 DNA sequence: TGCAGCGTTGCTGAACAGGGGCGAGATACGCAGTATTTT.

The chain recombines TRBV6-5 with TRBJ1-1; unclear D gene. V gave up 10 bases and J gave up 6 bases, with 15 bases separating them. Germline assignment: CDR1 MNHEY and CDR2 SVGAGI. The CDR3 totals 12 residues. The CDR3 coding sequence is TGTGCCATAAAAACCGAGGAGTCTGAAGCTTTCTTT. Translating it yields CAIKTEESEAFF.

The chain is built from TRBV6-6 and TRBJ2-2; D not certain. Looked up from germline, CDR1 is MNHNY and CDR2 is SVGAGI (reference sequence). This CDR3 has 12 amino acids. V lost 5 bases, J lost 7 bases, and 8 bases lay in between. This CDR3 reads CASSPWVGELFF. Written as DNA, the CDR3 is TGTGCCAGCAGTCCCTGGGTCGGGGAGCTGTTTTTT.

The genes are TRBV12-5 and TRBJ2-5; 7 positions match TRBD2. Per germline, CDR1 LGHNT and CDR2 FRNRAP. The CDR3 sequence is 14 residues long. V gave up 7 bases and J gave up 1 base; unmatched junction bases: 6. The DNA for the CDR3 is TGTGCTAGTGTTTCCAGCGGGATCCAAGAGACCCAGTACTTC. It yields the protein CASVSSGIQETQYF.

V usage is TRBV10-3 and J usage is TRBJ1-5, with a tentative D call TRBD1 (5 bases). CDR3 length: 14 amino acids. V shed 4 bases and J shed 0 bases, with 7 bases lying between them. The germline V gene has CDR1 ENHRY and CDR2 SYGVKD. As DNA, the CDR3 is TGTGCCATCAGTGTAGGGGATAGCAATCAGCCCCAGCATTTT. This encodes CAISVGDSNQPQHF.

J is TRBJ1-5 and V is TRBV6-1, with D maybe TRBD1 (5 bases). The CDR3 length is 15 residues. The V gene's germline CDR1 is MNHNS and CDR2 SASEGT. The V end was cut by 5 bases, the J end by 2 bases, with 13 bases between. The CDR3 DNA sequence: TGTGCCAGCAGTAAGGGACCCGAAGGCAATCAGCCCCAGCATTTT. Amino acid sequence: CASSKGPEGNQPQHF.

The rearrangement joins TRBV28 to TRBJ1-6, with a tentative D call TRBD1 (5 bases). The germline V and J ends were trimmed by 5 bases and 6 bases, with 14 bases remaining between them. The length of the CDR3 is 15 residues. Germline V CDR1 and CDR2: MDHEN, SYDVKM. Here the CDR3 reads CASSLAGGPNSPLHF. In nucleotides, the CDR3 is TGTGCCAGCAGTCTTGCCGGGGGACCTAATTCACCCCTCCACTTT.